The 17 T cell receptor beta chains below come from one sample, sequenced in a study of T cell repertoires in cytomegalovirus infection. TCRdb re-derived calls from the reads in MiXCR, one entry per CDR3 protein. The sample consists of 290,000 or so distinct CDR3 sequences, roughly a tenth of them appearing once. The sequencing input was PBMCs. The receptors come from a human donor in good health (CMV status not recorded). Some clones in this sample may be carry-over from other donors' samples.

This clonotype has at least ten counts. The chain's CDR3 is CASSLGTYGEQYF. The CDR3 DNA follows: TGTGCCAGCAGTTTAGGAACCTATGGCGAGCAGTACTTC. This chain connects TRBV27 to TRBJ2-7; D unclear. This CDR3 is built from 13 residues. V was cut by 2 bases and J by 6 bases, with 11 bases left in between. Per the germline V gene, CDR1 is MNHEY and CDR2 is SMNVEV (reference sequence).

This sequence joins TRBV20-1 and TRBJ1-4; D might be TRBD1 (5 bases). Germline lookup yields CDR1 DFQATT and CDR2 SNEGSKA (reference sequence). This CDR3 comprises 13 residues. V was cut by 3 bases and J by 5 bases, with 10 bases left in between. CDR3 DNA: TGCAGTGCTAGCCGACAGAGGAATGAAAAACTGTTTTTT. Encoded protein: CSASRQRNEKLFF.

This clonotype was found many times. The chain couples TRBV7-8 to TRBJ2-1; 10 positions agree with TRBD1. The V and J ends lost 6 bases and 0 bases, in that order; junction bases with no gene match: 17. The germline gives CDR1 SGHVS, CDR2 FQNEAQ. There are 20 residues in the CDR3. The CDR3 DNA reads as TGTGCCAGCAGGCCTCTCCCGGGACAGGGGAGGGTAGGCTCCTACAATGAGCAGTTCTTC. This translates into CASRPLPGQGRVGSYNEQFF. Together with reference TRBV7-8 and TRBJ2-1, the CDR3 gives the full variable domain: GAGVSQSPRYKVAKRGQDVALRCDPISGHVSLFWYQQALGQGPEFLTYFQNEAQLDKSGLPSDRFFAERPEGSVSTLKIQRTQQEDSAVYLCASRPLPGQGRVGSYNEQFFGPGTRLTVL.

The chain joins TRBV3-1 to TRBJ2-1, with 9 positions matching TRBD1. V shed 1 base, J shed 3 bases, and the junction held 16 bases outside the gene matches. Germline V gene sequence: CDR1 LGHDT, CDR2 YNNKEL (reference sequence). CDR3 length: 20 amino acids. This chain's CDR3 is CASSQGFRRTGTGYYNEQFF. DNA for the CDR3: TGTGCCAGCAGCCAAGGATTTCGGAGAACCGGGACAGGGTACTACAATGAGCAGTTCTTC.

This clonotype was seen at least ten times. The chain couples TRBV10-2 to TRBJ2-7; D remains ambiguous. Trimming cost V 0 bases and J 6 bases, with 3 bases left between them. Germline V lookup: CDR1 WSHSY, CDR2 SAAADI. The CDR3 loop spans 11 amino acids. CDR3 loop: CASSESFEQYF. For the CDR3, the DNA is TGCGCCAGCAGTGAGTCTTTCGAGCAGTACTTC.

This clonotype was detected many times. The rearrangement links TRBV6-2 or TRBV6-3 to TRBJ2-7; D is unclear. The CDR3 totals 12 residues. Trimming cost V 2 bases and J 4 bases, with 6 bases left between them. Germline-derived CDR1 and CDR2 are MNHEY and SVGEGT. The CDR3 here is CASSYLLYEQYF. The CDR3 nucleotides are TGTGCCAGCAGTTACCTCCTATACGAGCAGTACTTC.

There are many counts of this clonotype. The CDR3 nucleotides read TGTGCCAGCAGCTTAGAAGGGCTAGCGGGGGCCAACACCGGGGAGCTGTTTTTT. Its translation is CASSLEGLAGANTGELFF. V and J are TRBV7-2 and TRBJ2-2; 10 bases are a match to TRBD2. From germline, CDR1 is SGHTA and CDR2 FQGNSA. V was pared by 1 base and J by 2 bases, with 7 bases of the junction left unmatched. CDR3 size: 18 residues.

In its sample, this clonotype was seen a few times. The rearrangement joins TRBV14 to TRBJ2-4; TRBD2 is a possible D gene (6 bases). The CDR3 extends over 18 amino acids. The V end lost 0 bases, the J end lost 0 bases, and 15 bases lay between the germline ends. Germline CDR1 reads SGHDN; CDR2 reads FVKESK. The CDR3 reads CASSQDRFGGLAKNIQYF. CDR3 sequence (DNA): TGTGCCAGCAGCCAAGATAGGTTCGGGGGACTAGCCAAAAACATTCAGTACTTC.

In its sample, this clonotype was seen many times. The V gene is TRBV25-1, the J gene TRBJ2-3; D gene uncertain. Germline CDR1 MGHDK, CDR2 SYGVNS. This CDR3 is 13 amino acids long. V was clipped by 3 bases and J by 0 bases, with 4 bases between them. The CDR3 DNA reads TGTGCCAGCAGTGAGTCTAGCACAGATACGCAGTATTTT. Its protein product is CASSESSTDTQYF. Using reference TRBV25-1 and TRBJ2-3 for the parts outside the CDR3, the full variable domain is EADIYQTPRYLVIGTGKKITLECSQTMGHDKMYWYQQDPGMELHLIHYSYGVNSTEKGDLSSESTVSRIRTEHFPLTLESARPSHTSQYLCASSESSTDTQYFGPGTRLTVL.

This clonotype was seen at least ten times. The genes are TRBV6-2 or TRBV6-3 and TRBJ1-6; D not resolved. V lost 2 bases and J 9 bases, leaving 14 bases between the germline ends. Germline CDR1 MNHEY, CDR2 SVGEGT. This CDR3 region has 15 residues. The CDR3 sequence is CASSYRNEWASPLHF. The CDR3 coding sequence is TGTGCCAGCAGTTACCGAAACGAGTGGGCTTCACCCCTCCACTTT.

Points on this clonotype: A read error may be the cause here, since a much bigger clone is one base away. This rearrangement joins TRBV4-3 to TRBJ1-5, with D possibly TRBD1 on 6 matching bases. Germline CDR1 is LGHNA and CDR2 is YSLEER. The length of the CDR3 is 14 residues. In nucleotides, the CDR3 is TGCACCAGCAGCCAAGGGACATACAATCAGCCCCAGCATTTT. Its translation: CTSSQGTYNQPQHF.

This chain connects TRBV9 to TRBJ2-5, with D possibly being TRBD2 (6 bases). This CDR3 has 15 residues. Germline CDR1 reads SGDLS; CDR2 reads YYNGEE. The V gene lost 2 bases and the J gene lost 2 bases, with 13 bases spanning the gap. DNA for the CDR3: TGTGCCAGCAGCGTTATGGCGGGGCCTCAAGAGACCCAGTACTTC. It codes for CASSVMAGPQETQYF.

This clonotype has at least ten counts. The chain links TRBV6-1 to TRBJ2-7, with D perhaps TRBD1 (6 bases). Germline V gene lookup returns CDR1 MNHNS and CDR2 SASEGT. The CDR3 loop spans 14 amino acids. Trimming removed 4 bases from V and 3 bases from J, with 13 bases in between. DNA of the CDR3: TGTGCCAGCAGTGGCCACAGGGAAGGCTACGAGCAGTACTTC. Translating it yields CASSGHREGYEQYF.

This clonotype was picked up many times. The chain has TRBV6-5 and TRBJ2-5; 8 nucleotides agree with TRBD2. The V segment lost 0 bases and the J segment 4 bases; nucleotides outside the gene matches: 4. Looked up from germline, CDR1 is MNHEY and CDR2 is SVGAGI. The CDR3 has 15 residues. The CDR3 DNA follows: TGTGCCAGCAGTTACTCCGGGACTAGAGTAGAGACCCAGTACTTC. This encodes CASSYSGTRVETQYF.

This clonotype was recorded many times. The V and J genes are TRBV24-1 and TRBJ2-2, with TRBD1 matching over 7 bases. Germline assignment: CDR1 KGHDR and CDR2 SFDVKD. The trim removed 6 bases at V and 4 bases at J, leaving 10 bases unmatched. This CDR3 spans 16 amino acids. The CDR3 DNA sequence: TGTGCCACCAGTACCCGGAGAGGGGGCATCACCGGGGAGCTGTTTTTT. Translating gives CATSTRRGGITGELFF.

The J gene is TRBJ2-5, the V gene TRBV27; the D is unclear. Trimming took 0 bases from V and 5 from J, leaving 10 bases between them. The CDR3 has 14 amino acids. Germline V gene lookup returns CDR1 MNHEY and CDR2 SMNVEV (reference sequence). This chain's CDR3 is CASSLSAGRETQYF. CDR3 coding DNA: TGTGCCAGCAGTTTATCGGCAGGCCGGGAGACCCAGTACTTC.

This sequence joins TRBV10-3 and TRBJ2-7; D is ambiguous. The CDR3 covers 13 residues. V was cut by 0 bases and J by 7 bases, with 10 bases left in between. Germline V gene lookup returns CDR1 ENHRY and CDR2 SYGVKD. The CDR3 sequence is CAISESGIGEQYV. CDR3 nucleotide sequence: TGTGCCATCAGTGAGTCGGGGATTGGAGAGCAGTACGTC.